These 18 T cell receptor beta chains share one sample of origin, sequenced in a study of cytomegalovirus exposure and HLA in healthy donors. This PCR relied on a set of 60 Vbeta primers and 13 Jbeta primers. Profiled with immunoSEQ multiplex PCR; TCRdb holds only in-frame clones, not every one. The profile shows about 180,000 clones, 84% of them singletons. Sequences were obtained from PBMCs. These receptors were obtained from a girl aged 2-10 years in good health and CMV-seropositive.

This clone was picked up one time. The chain couples TRBV6-6 to TRBJ2-5; a weak D match, TRBD2 (6 bases). CDR3 length: 13 residues. Germline V gene sequence: CDR1 MNHNY, CDR2 SVGAGI (reference sequence). The ends were cut back, 8 bases at V and 5 bases at J, with 15 bases in the middle. CDR3 DNA: TGTGCCAGCGAGGGACTTCTAGAGGAGACCCAGTACTTC. Translating it yields CASEGLLEETQYF.

The chain recombines TRBV9 with TRBJ1-6; 9 bases line up with TRBD1. CDR3 length equals 15 residues. V dropped 3 bases and J dropped 6; count of bases not matched to a gene: 4. Germline V gene lookup returns CDR1 SGDLS and CDR2 YYNGEE. CDR3 sequence reads: CASSGGTGFNSPLHF. CDR3 nucleotide sequence: TGTGCCAGCAGCGGCGGGACAGGGTTTAATTCACCCCTCCACTTT. The variable domain in full, completed from reference TRBV9 and TRBJ1-6, reads DSGVTQTPKHLITATGQRVTLRCSPRSGDLSVYWYQQSLDQGLQFLIQYYNGEERAKGNILERFSAQQFPDLHSELNLSSLELGDSALYFCASSGGTGFNSPLHFGNGTRLTVT.

This clone was found a few times. V gene TRBV27 combines with J gene TRBJ2-7, with a possible D match to TRBD1 (5 bases). This CDR3 is 15 amino acids long. CDR1 is MNHEY, CDR2 SMNVEV, per germline (reference sequence). Trimming cost V 2 bases and J 3 bases, with 14 bases left between them. The DNA of the CDR3 is TGTGCCAGCAGTTTAGTCCTTCAGGGTGTCTACGAGCAGTACTTC. It yields the protein CASSLVLQGVYEQYF.

The rearrangement uses TRBV9 and TRBJ2-1; 12 positions match TRBD2. The V segment lost 4 bases and the J segment 10 bases; nucleotides outside the gene matches: 12. Germline CDR1 and CDR2: SGDLS and YYNGEE. This CDR3 contains 16 residues. CDR3 DNA: TGTGCCAGCAGCCCTAGCGGGAGGGCAGAGACCTACGAGCAGTTCTTC. This sequence encodes CASSPSGRAETYEQFF.

The chain uses TRBV19 and TRBJ2-5; possibly TRBD1 for D (6 bases). The CDR3 has 15 amino acids. Trimming pared 1 base from V and 1 base from J, leaving 10 bases between. Germline-derived CDR1 and CDR2 are LNHDA and SQIVND (reference sequence). CDR3 sequence: CASSIGQVLQETQYF. The DNA of the CDR3 is TGTGCCAGTAGTATAGGACAGGTTCTCCAAGAGACCCAGTACTTC.

This rearrangement joins TRBV30 to TRBJ2-3; no clear D gene. The CDR3 length is 15 residues. V was shortened by 0 bases and J by 3 bases, with 13 bases between the two germline ends. Germline V gene lookup returns CDR1 GTSNPN and CDR2 SVGIG (reference sequence). The CDR3 reads CAWSVLSSATDTQYF. The CDR3 region has the DNA TGTGCCTGGAGTGTACTATCCAGCGCGACAGATACGCAGTATTTT. Looking up the rest from reference TRBV30 and TRBJ2-3 gives the full variable domain: SQTIHQWPATLVQPVGSPLSLECTVEGTSNPNLYWYRQAAGRGLQLLFYSVGIGQISSEVPQNLSASRPQDRQFILSSKKLLLSDSGFYLCAWSVLSSATDTQYFGPGTRLTVL.

A single count supports this clone. This chain uses TRBV25-1 with TRBJ1-3; tentative D call: TRBD1 (5 bases). Looked up from germline, CDR1 is MGHDK and CDR2 is SYGVNS. V was clipped by 4 bases and J by 4 bases, with 11 bases between them. The CDR3 sequence is 14 residues long. CDR3 sequence (DNA): TGTGCCAGCAGTGTACCAGGGTCCGGAAACACCATATATTTT. It yields the protein CASSVPGSGNTIYF.

A single count supports this clone. This CDR3 is also generated by other DNA sequences in the sample. This chain joins TRBV2 and TRBJ2-3, with 12 bases identical to TRBD2. This CDR3 is built from 15 residues. The germline V gene encodes CDR1 SNHLY and CDR2 FYNNEI. Germline trimming cut 2 bases from V and 3 bases from J; bases unmatched to any gene: 0. The CDR3 nucleotides are TGTGCCAGCAGTGAACTAGCGGGGGGGACAGATACGCAGTATTTT. Translation: CASSELAGGTDTQYF.

V is TRBV30 and J is TRBJ2-5, with 7 bases that match TRBD2. Per the germline V gene, CDR1 is GTSNPN and CDR2 is SVGIG (reference sequence). The junction had 7 bases not matched to a gene; V was cut back by 3 bases and J by 0 bases. CDR3 length: 15 residues. The CDR3: CAWRSGGSNQETQYF. DNA of the CDR3: TGTGCCTGGAGGTCTGGCGGGAGTAACCAAGAGACCCAGTACTTC.

The chain's CDR3 is CASSEATGGSNQPQHF. The CDR3, as DNA: TGTGCCAGCAGTGAAGCAACAGGTGGGAGCAATCAGCCCCAGCATTTT. The chain is built from TRBV6-1 and TRBJ1-5, with D possibly matching TRBD1 (5 bases). The CDR3 loop spans 16 amino acids. Germline V gives CDR1 MNHNS, CDR2 SASEGT. V was clipped by 0 bases and J by 1 base, with 10 bases between them.

The chain joins TRBV7-8 to TRBJ1-1; D uncertain. The CDR3 totals 15 residues. The V gene's germline CDR1 is SGHVS and CDR2 FQNEAQ. The germline V and J ends were trimmed by 5 bases and 6 bases, with 19 bases remaining between them. CDR3 loop: CASSRIRVGTSEAFF. The DNA of the CDR3 is TGTGCCAGCAGCCGCATCCGGGTCGGAACGTCTGAAGCTTTCTTT.

CDR3 loop: CASRTGTGKNIQYF. CDR3 in DNA: TGTGCCAGCAGAACCGGGACAGGAAAAAACATTCAGTACTTC. The chain recombines TRBV6-5 with TRBJ2-4, with 8 bases aligning to TRBD1. The V gene end was trimmed by 6 bases and the J gene end by 4 bases; junction bases not matched to a gene: 5. CDR1 MNHEY and CDR2 SVGAGI come from the germline V gene. CDR3 length: 14 residues.

This rearrangement joins TRBV27 to TRBJ2-3; weak D call: TRBD2 (5 bases). The ends were cut back, 4 bases at V and 1 base at J, with 15 bases in the middle. CDR1 MNHEY and CDR2 SMNVEV come from the germline V gene (reference sequence). CDR3 length equals 16 residues. The chain's CDR3 is CASSSTPARGTDTQYF. DNA of the CDR3: TGTGCCAGCAGTTCTACTCCGGCGAGGGGCACAGATACGCAGTATTTT.

The CDR3 nucleotides are TGTGCCAGCAGTCCAACAGTGAGTAACACTGAAGCTTTCTTT. This translates into CASSPTVSNTEAFF. This chain uses TRBV27 with TRBJ1-1; D is unclear. The germline gives CDR1 MNHEY, CDR2 SMNVEV (reference sequence). CDR3 length: 14 residues. With 5 bases removed from V and 2 bases from J, the gap between germline ends came to 12 bases.

V gene TRBV10-2 combines with J gene TRBJ1-1, with D possibly matching TRBD1 (5 bases). This CDR3 is built from 15 residues. CDR1 and CDR2 (germline): WSHSY, SAAADI. Trimming left V 2 bases short and J 7 bases short, with 17 bases between. The DNA of the CDR3 is TGCGCCAGCAGTGAGGGATTGGGGGGTATGAGTGAAGCTTTCTTT. This codes for CASSEGLGGMSEAFF.

This clone appeared many times. DNA for the CDR3: TGTGCCACCACGCTGAGGCAGGGGGCCCACGAGCAGTACTTC. Its protein product is CATTLRQGAHEQYF. The V gene is TRBV15, the J gene TRBJ2-7, with 8 bases that match TRBD1. Germline trimming cut 7 bases from V and 5 bases from J; bases unmatched to any gene: 10. The CDR3 totals 14 residues. Germline V CDR1 and CDR2: LNHNV, YYDKDF (reference sequence).

This clone occurred once. The chain carries TRBV5-6 and TRBJ1-2; no definite D call. V lost 1 base to trimming and J lost 5 bases, with 15 bases between them. CDR3 length equals 15 residues. CDR1 and CDR2 (germline): SGHDT, YYEEEE. CDR3 protein: CASSLWLLTYYGYTF. As DNA, the CDR3 is TGTGCCAGCAGCTTGTGGCTCCTGACTTATTATGGCTACACCTTC.

The chain uses TRBV7-9 and TRBJ2-2, with D tentatively TRBD2 (5 bases). The CDR3 spans 14 residues. Germline V lookup: CDR1 SEHNR, CDR2 FQNEAQ (reference sequence). Trimming removed 3 bases from V and 5 bases from J, with 10 bases in between. The CDR3 DNA follows: TGTGCCAGCAGCTTTCCGGGCGGGACCGGGGAGCTGTTTTTT. Translated: CASSFPGGTGELFF.